This TCR beta chain came from a study of cytomegalovirus exposure and HLA in healthy donors. PCR used 60 Vbeta primers and 13 Jbeta primers. The table came from immunoSEQ multiplex PCR; TCRdb's copy has only in-frame clones and leaves some out. The repertoire consists of some 54,000 clones, with about three quarters occurring once and the leading ten covering about 3.2%. Trimming took off 1 base at V and 0 bases at J, with 13 bases between the two ends. CDR1 and CDR2 from the germline V gene are SGHVS and FQNEAQ. The CDR3 consists of 17 residues. In this sample, this clone turned up a few times. The sequenced material came from PBMCs. This sequence was found in a man younger than 35 in good health and CMV-seronegative. The chain links TRBV7-8 to TRBJ1-5; no clear D gene. The CDR3 DNA sequence: TGTGCCAGCAGCTTAGGTTCGTGGGCAGTTAGCAATCAGCCCCAGCATTTT. Protein product: CASSLGSWAVSNQPQHF.